This T cell receptor (beta chain) was recovered during a study of cytotoxic CD8 clonotypes in ibrutinib-treated CLL. Study-wide background: Partial responses totalled roughly 24 and complete responses 2; after median approximately 74 months, 14 remained remitted and approximately twelve progressed. Response samples were drawn at a median of around 11 months of treatment, range 6 to 36.

Clones were sequenced by immunoSEQ multiplex PCR, and TCRdb holds only the in-frame ones, with some missing. Here the sample spans some 92,000 clones, 77% being singletons. The germline V gene has CDR1 MGHRA and CDR2 YSYEKL. The CDR3 runs 17 residues. V was clipped by 0 bases and J by 7 bases; unmatched bases: 9. This receptor was identified in a human donor with chronic lymphocytic leukemia. The specimen comprised PBMCs, sampled after 24 months of ibrutinib treatment. This chain uses TRBV4-1 with TRBJ2-3, with 11 bases matching TRBD2. CDR3 amino acids: CASSQDSLAGGANTQYF. DNA for the CDR3: TGCGCCAGCAGCCAAGATAGTCTAGCGGGAGGAGCCAATACGCAGTATTTT.